The entry below gives a single T cell receptor beta chain sequence along with its context. The clone's antigen remains unknown. Per-base quality was not reported, and no clone a single base away is much larger than it. Per the germline V gene, SGHDN is the CDR1 and FVKESK is the CDR2. The CDR3 runs 13 amino acids, cysteine and phenylalanine included. Only the CDR3 part of the read is kept: 39 bases, read in frame from the first base. V loses 3 bases, J loses 8 bases, and the germline ends lie 13 bases apart. The twin pairs came from the European Cystic Fibrosis Twin and Sibling Study Cohort, a cohort that recruited patients from over a hundred CF clinics across 14 European countries. Both zygosity and CFTR genotype were checked in-house, and zygosity was tested with multiplex PCR across nine short tandem repeat loci. Peripheral blood was taken from each twin, and clinical parameters were recorded on the day of blood sampling. Genomic DNA was isolated from peripheral blood cells with phenol/chloroform and kept in TE buffer at 4 degrees C.

These data belong to a study of monozygotic twins with cystic fibrosis (dated by TCRdb to 2020 to 2022). Broadly, across the study: Barcoded libraries were made from roughly 2.7 micrograms of fragmented DNA using roughly 14 PCR cycles. TCR beta repertoires were compared within and between 16 monozygotic twin pairs with cystic fibrosis so that genetic influence on V and J gene usage could be assessed. Made up mostly of children and adolescents, the cohort included ten female and six male twin pairs ranging in age from about 2.0 to 36.4 years, with a median of roughly 9.1 years. Twins were ranked among around 960 cohort participants for weight-for-height and FEVPerc (FEV1 disease centile) at the day of blood sampling. Data for three of the twin pairs had already been reported earlier in a different context. Study-wide conclusions, independent of this receptor: Nucleotide-identical clonotype sharing was significantly higher within monozygotic CF twin pairs than between unrelated CF individuals (P = 0.000026, Mann-Whitney). The cohort was small, and the number of shared CDR3s showed no association with age, concordance or disease severity. V gene usage was most similar to the co-twin in 13 of 16 pairs, and J usage was most similar to the co-twin in 8 of 16 pairs, which suggests genetic constraints. Simpson clonality was generally low (median approximately 0.009), suggesting a naive-dominated repertoire, with higher clonality in the most severely affected patients.

Following the manufacturer's instructions, the researchers used the immunoSEQ immune profiling system to amplify TCR beta CDR3 regions via multiplex PCR. Sequencing was performed on an Illumina NextSeq system. In the original analysis: Sequence data were processed on the immunoSEQ Analyzer platform, and clonality was calculated as the square root of Simpson's index of productive rearrangements. Similarity in V and J usage was measured by Jensen-Shannon distance, and OLGA was used to compute CDR3 generation probabilities. Shared CDR3 sequences were searched in the immuneACCESS database (August 2020) and in VDJdb (December 2020). Entries here come from immuneACCESS through TCRdb and include only in-frame sequences with V and J called. Some clones fail to appear in such tables; in the studies checked, an unresolved V gene covers under half of the shortfall, and the cause of the remainder is unknown. D and trimming were read from the DNA, whereas the V and J calls and clone size are those reported in that table. A total of around 27,000 clones appear in this sample, 96% of them only once. The leading ten clones occupy 2.5% to 3% of the sample.

Sequencing was performed on blood. The receptor was isolated from a girl aged 2 to 10 with cystic fibrosis. The rearrangement joined TRBV14 to TRBJ1-2; the D region possibly corresponds to TRBD1 (6 bases align). The CDR3 in this case is CASSQGGARGYTF. The nucleotides are TGTGCCAGCAGCCAGGGGGGGGCAAGAGGCTACACCTTC.